This T cell receptor beta chain comes out of a study of vaccination effects on CD4 cells after COVID-19. Clones were read by immunoSEQ multiplex PCR, and TCRdb kept only the in-frame ones, dropping some. The sample includes about 24,000 clones, about 74% of them seen just once. CD4+ T cells specific for antigen were expanded with viral peptide pools by the ViraFEST assay before sequencing. It was after more than 8 days of culture that CD4+ T cells were isolated. Absence of prior SARS-CoV-2 infection characterized the vaccine recipients, who showed negative nucleocapsid antibodies. Trimming left V 0 bases short and J 2 bases short, with 9 bases between. The germline CDR1 and CDR2 sequences are SGHRS and YFSETQ. The CDR3 spans 15 residues. As concerns this clone: Its specificity is not known. This CDR3 is also generated by other DNA sequences in the sample.

This receptor was identified in a human donor who received a COVID-19 vaccine. Here the sequenced sample was CD4+ T cells from PBMCs cultured with HCoV-NL63 spike peptides, taken before COVID-19 vaccination. The chain employs TRBV5-1 and TRBJ2-1, with D possibly being TRBD1 (5 bases). For the CDR3, the DNA is TGCGCCAGCAGCTTGGGGGGCACCACCTACAATGAGCAGTTCTTC. This encodes CASSLGGTTYNEQFF.